Below are 22 T cell receptor beta chains sequenced from a single sample in a study of CD8 T cells in ankylosing spondylitis. General observations from the study: A TCR beta motif of about 8 highly homologous variants seemed to mark ankylosing spondylitis blood.

Which antigens these TCRs recognize remains unknown. TCRdb reanalysed the 5' RACE reads using MiXCR and keeps one entry per CDR3 protein. The table has 670,000 or so distinct CDR3 sequences, under 20% seen once. The specimen sequenced was blood, either unsorted or a sorted T cell fraction (not recorded which). All receptors come from a male donor with ankylosing spondylitis.

This clonotype was picked up a small number of times. The chain employs TRBV24-1 and TRBJ2-4; D remains ambiguous. Germline assignment: CDR1 KGHDR and CDR2 SFDVKD. With 6 bases removed from V and 7 bases from J, the gap between germline ends came to 6 bases. This CDR3 has 11 amino acids. The CDR3 loop reads CATSTGNIQYF. In DNA form, the CDR3 reads TGTGCCACCAGTACTGGGAACATTCAGTACTTC.

This clonotype was detected a few times. V gene TRBV5-5 combines with J gene TRBJ1-2; D is perhaps TRBD1 (5 bases). Germline-derived CDR1 and CDR2 are SGHKS and YYEKEE (reference sequence). Trimming pared 0 bases from V and 2 bases from J, leaving 14 bases between. The CDR3 is 16 amino acids. Here the CDR3 DNA reads TGTGCCAGCAGCTTGGATTTGGACACCGTCAACTATGGCTACACCTTC. This sequence encodes CASSLDLDTVNYGYTF. Complete variable domain (other parts from reference TRBV5-5 and TRBJ1-2): DAGVTQSPTHLIKTRGQQVTLRCSPISGHKSVSWYQQVLGQGPQFIFQYYEKEERGRGNFPDRFSARQFPNYSSELNVNALLLGDSALYLCASSLDLDTVNYGYTFGSGTRLTVV.

The V call is TRBV6-4, the J call TRBJ2-1, with TRBD2 matching over 8 bases. Germline values: CDR1 MRHNA, CDR2 SNTAGT. The length of the CDR3 is 15 residues. With V trimmed by 3 bases and J by 4 bases, 5 bases remained unmatched. The CDR3 sequence: CASSDQVAGYNEQFF. CDR3 DNA: TGTGCCAGCAGTGATCAAGTAGCGGGGTACAATGAGCAGTTCTTC.

This clonotype was recorded at least ten times. The J gene is TRBJ2-7, the V gene TRBV7-9, with 7 positions matching TRBD1. From germline, CDR1 is SEHNR and CDR2 FQNEAQ (reference sequence). V was pared by 2 bases and J by 6 bases, with 4 bases of the junction left unmatched. The CDR3 is made up of 13 amino acids. Here the CDR3 reads CASSLLTGSEQYF. DNA for the CDR3: TGTGCCAGCAGCTTACTGACAGGGAGCGAGCAGTACTTC.

V usage is TRBV7-6 and J usage is TRBJ2-5, with a tentative D call TRBD1 (6 bases). The CDR3 length is 13 residues. Per the germline V gene, CDR1 is SGHVS and CDR2 is FNYEAQ. V lost 5 bases and J lost 3, with 10 bases in between. The CDR3 region has the DNA TGTGCCAGCAGCACGGACAGTGAAGAGACCCAGTACTTC. Translating gives CASSTDSEETQYF.

The chain combines TRBV4-2 with TRBJ1-1; D is undetermined. Trimming pared 0 bases from V and 7 bases from J, leaving 12 bases between. CDR1 and CDR2 (germline): LGHNA, YNFKEQ. The CDR3 runs 14 residues. The CDR3 DNA follows: TGTGCCAGCAGCCAAGAAGTAGGTACTCTTGAAGCTTTCTTT. It codes for CASSQEVGTLEAFF.

J is TRBJ1-2 and V is TRBV20-1; D remains ambiguous. There are 11 residues in the CDR3. The germline V gene encodes CDR1 DFQATT and CDR2 SNEGSKA (reference sequence). V lost 5 bases to trimming and J lost 4 bases, with 8 bases between them. As DNA, the CDR3 is TGCAGTGCTTCAACACTCTATGGCTACACCTTC. Its protein is CSASTLYGYTF.

The V call is TRBV5-4, the J call TRBJ2-1; D not resolved. Germline V lookup: CDR1 SGHNT, CDR2 YYREEE (reference sequence). Trimming cost V 2 bases and J 8 bases, with 5 bases left between them. The CDR3 totals 11 residues. This CDR3 is CASSFEDEQFF. The CDR3 DNA reads TGTGCCAGCAGCTTTGAAGATGAGCAGTTCTTC.

This chain joins TRBV12-3 or TRBV12-4 and TRBJ2-1; D unresolved. V lost 8 bases to trimming and J lost 8 bases, with 13 bases between them. The length of the CDR3 is 12 residues. CDR3 nucleotide sequence: TGTGCCAGCGGATCTTTCGCCCATGAGCAGTTCTTC. It specifies CASGSFAHEQFF.

V gene TRBV4-3 combines with J gene TRBJ1-1; D is perhaps TRBD1 (6 bases). V lost 0 bases and J 5 bases, leaving 10 bases between the germline ends. The CDR3 sequence is 14 residues long. Germline CDR1 LGHNA, CDR2 YSLEER. CDR3 DNA sequence: TGCGCCAGCAGCCAAGAGAGACAGGAGACTGAAGCTTTCTTT. Translation: CASSQERQETEAFF.

This chain uses TRBV4-1 with TRBJ2-6; 8 nucleotides line up with TRBD1. CDR3 length equals 18 residues. V lost 4 bases, J lost 3 bases, and 11 bases stayed unmatched. Germline V gene data show CDR1 as MGHRA and CDR2 as YSYEKL. The CDR3 DNA is TGCGCCAGCAGCCTTGGGGAAACAGGGGGATATGGGGCCAACGTCCTGACTTTC. Amino acids: CASSLGETGGYGANVLTF.

This clonotype was found a few times. V gene TRBV7-9 combines with J gene TRBJ1-2, with unresolved D. The V end lost 5 bases, the J end lost 2 bases, and 15 bases lay between the germline ends. The germline CDR1 and CDR2 sequences are SEHNR and FQNEAQ (reference sequence). The CDR3 length is 15 residues. The CDR3 spells CASSLRPGQNYGYTF. DNA for the CDR3: TGTGCCAGCAGCCTACGCCCCGGGCAGAACTATGGCTACACCTTC.

This clonotype was observed a few times. The chain has TRBV12-3 or TRBV12-4 and TRBJ2-7; perhaps TRBD1 as D (6 bases). The CDR3 loop spans 13 amino acids. Trimming took off 10 bases at V and 5 bases at J, with 18 bases between the two ends. CDR3 loop: CATKTGPYDEQYF. CDR3 bases: TGTGCCACCAAGACAGGCCCCTATGACGAGCAGTACTTC.

This clonotype was recorded a few times. The chain links TRBV11-2 to TRBJ2-6, with 9 bases matching TRBD2. The CDR3 totals 17 residues. After removal of 5 bases from V and 2 bases from J, the junction contained 7 bases not matched to a gene. Germline V gene sequence: CDR1 SGHAT, CDR2 FQNNGV. CDR3 DNA: TGTGCCAGCAGCGAACGAAGGACTAGCGCTGGGGCCAACGTCCTGACTTTC. It codes for CASSERRTSAGANVLTF.

The chain couples TRBV4-3 to TRBJ2-7; weak D call: TRBD1 (6 bases). The CDR3 is 16 amino acids. From germline, CDR1 is LGHNA and CDR2 YSLEER. V lost 0 bases and J 2 bases, leaving 14 bases between the germline ends. CDR3 protein: CASSQEFTGTPYEQYF. CDR3 sequence (DNA): TGCGCCAGCAGCCAAGAATTTACAGGGACACCCTACGAGCAGTACTTC.

The chain uses TRBV19 and TRBJ1-5, with TRBD1 matching over 7 bases. The junction had 9 bases not matched to a gene; V was cut back by 5 bases and J by 2 bases. This CDR3 is 16 amino acids long. CDR1 LNHDA and CDR2 SQIVND come from the germline V gene (reference sequence). CDR3 sequence: CASSPKTGKGNQPQHF. The CDR3 DNA reads TGTGCCAGTAGTCCAAAGACAGGGAAGGGCAATCAGCCCCAGCATTTT. Drawing the rest from reference TRBV19 and TRBJ1-5, the complete variable domain is DGGITQSPKYLFRKEGQNVTLSCEQNLNHDAMYWYRQDPGQGLRLIYYSQIVNDFQKGDIAEGYSVSREKKESFPLTVTSAQKNPTAFYLCASSPKTGKGNQPQHFGDGTRLSIL.

The V gene is TRBV14, the J gene TRBJ2-1, with D perhaps TRBD1 or TRBD2 (5 bases each). The CDR3 loop spans 14 amino acids. The V gene's germline CDR1 is SGHDN and CDR2 FVKESK. Trimming left V 1 base short and J 8 bases short, with 12 bases between. In DNA form, the CDR3 reads TGTGCCAGCAGCCAAGCCGAGGGGTGGGATGAGCAGTTCTTC. Protein: CASSQAEGWDEQFF.

V gene TRBV30 combines with J gene TRBJ2-3, with D unresolved. There are 13 residues in the CDR3. Trimming took off 4 bases at V and 0 bases at J, with 8 bases between the two ends. Germline CDR1 is GTSNPN and CDR2 is SVGIG (reference sequence). The CDR3 bases are TGTGCCTGGATTAATCGAAGCACAGATACGCAGTATTTT. Translated, it gives CAWINRSTDTQYF.

This sequence joins TRBV28 and TRBJ2-7, with no clear D. The CDR3 loop spans 15 amino acids. CDR1 and CDR2 from the germline V gene are MDHEN and SYDVKM. The V end lost 6 bases, the J end lost 1 base, and 16 bases lay between the germline ends. DNA of the CDR3: TGTGCCAGCAGCAAACTCCGGGCCGATTCCTACGAGCAGTACTTC. It is translated as CASSKLRADSYEQYF.

V and J are TRBV7-2 and TRBJ2-1; tentative D call: TRBD2 (6 bases). Germline CDR1 is SGHTA and CDR2 is FQGNSA. V lost 4 bases and J 4 bases, leaving 14 bases between the germline ends. The CDR3 runs 15 residues. This chain's CDR3 is CASSYGTPEYNEQFF. The CDR3 nucleotides are TGTGCCAGCAGCTACGGGACTCCAGAATACAATGAGCAGTTCTTC.

In its sample, this clonotype was seen a few times. In DNA form, the CDR3 reads TGTGCCAGCAGCTTAGAGCTAGCGGGAGCAGGCGAGCAGTACTTC. It yields the protein CASSLELAGAGEQYF. The rearrangement links TRBV7-2 to TRBJ2-7; 10 bases match TRBD2. The germline V gene has CDR1 SGHTA and CDR2 FQGNSA. CDR3 length equals 15 residues. Unmatched junction bases numbered 6, after V lost 1 base and J lost 6 bases.

The genes are TRBV5-1 and TRBJ2-7; maybe TRBD1 (6 bases). The CDR3 runs to 15 residues. V was pared by 4 bases and J by 0 bases, with 14 bases between. Per the germline V gene, CDR1 is SGHRS and CDR2 is YFSETQ. The chain's CDR3 is CASSPNRASSYEQYF. The CDR3 DNA is TGCGCCAGCAGCCCTAACAGGGCGTCCTCCTACGAGCAGTACTTC.